A selection of T cell receptor beta chains follows, all from one sample in a study of T cells in Graves' hyperthyroidism and ophthalmopathy. MiXCR was run by TCRdb on the multiplex PCR reads, yielding one entry per CDR3 protein. This table holds around 620,000 distinct CDR3 sequences, under 60% found once. Sequencing was done on a sample of peripheral blood or thyroid tissue (not recorded which). All receptors derive from an adult woman with Graves' disease, either hyperthyroidism or ophthalmopathy (not recorded which). Both conserved end residues are part of each CDR3. A D gene is named only where the DNA matches it firmly. Clone size is given for some rows only: seen once, a few or many times, or a class if the clone is expanded.

d_call j_call v_call clone_size cdr3_aa cdr3_nt
- TRBJ2-5 TRBV7-8 - CASSLGRLGGGQETQYF TGTGCCAGCAGCTTAGGGAGACTAGGGGGTGGGCAAGAGACCCAGTACTTC
- TRBJ1-6 TRBV7-6 few CASSPSGGSPLHF TGTGCCAGCAGCCCCTCCGGGGGCAGCCCCCTCCACTTT
- TRBJ2-3 TRBV10-2 - CASDATGGTDTQYF TGCGCCAGCGATGCGACAGGAGGCACAGATACGCAGTATTTT
TRBD1 TRBJ2-5 TRBV11-3 many CASSRRTGQTQYF TGTGCCAGCAGCAGAAGGACAGGTCAGACCCAGTACTTC
- TRBJ1-1 TRBV7-6 - CASSLLQAGGTVGEAFF TGTGCCAGCAGCTTACTACAGGCTGGTGGTACGGTAGGTGAAGCTTTCTTT
- TRBJ2-7 TRBV7-8 - CASSQDRGRYSYEQYF TGCGCCAGCAGCCAAGATAGAGGACGCTACTCCTACGAGCAGTACTTC
TRBD2 TRBJ2-5 TRBV6-4 - CARWTSGRAAQETQYF TGTGCCAGATGGACTAGCGGGAGGGCTGCCCAAGAGACCCAGTACTTC
- TRBJ1-5 TRBV7-9 - CASSLGSGSRSQHF TGTGCCAGCAGCTTGGGATCGGGTTCCCGGTCCCAGCATTTT
- TRBJ1-6 TRBV6-5 once CASRVVDTSPLHF TGTGCCAGCAGAGTCGTGGACACCTCACCCCTCCACTTT
TRBD2 TRBJ2-7 TRBV20-1 few CSARPGTSGIGEQYF TGCAGTGCTAGACCGGGGACTAGCGGGATAGGCGAGCAGTACTTC
- TRBJ1-1 TRBV7-2 - CASSSVDSEAFF TGTGCCAGCAGCTCGGTGGACAGTGAAGCTTTCTTT
- TRBJ2-5 TRBV9 - CASSGRGRVETQYF TGTGCCAGCAGCGGACGTGGACGGGTGGAGACCCAGTACTTC
TRBD2 TRBJ2-7 TRBV27 many CASTPRAGGFHEQYF TGTGCCAGCACCCCAAGGGCGGGAGGGTTCCACGAGCAGTACTTC
TRBD2 TRBJ2-7 TRBV6-5 many CASSRLARSSYEQYF TGTGCCAGCAGTCGACTAGCGCGAAGCTCCTACGAGCAGTACTTC
TRBD1 TRBJ1-2 TRBV11-2 many CASSSTGDDGYTF TGTGCCAGCAGCTCTACAGGGGACGACGGCTACACCTTC
- TRBJ2-7 TRBV10-3 - CAISVGEGAEQYF TGTGCCATCAGTGTCGGGGAGGGGGCCGAGCAGTACTTC
TRBD1 TRBJ1-2 TRBV30 - CAWGTGQGYYGYTF TGTGCCTGGGGAACTGGACAGGGATACTATGGCTACACCTTC
- TRBJ1-2 TRBV10-3 - CAISVSGGTSYGYTF TGTGCCATCAGCGTCTCAGGCGGGACTTCCTATGGCTACACCTTC
- TRBJ1-2 TRBV29-1 - CSVGPIRSQGYTF TGCAGCGTGGGCCCAATTAGGAGCCAAGGCTACACCTTC
TRBD1 TRBJ2-2 TRBV28 - CASSYGQGEAGELFF TGTGCCAGCAGCTATGGACAGGGGGAAGCCGGGGAGCTGTTTTTT
TRBD2 TRBJ2-7 TRBV15 - CATSTGTSGGNSYEQYF TGTGCCACCAGCACCGGGACTAGCGGGGGAAACTCCTACGAGCAGTACTTC
TRBD1 TRBJ2-7 TRBV20-1 - CSADRRDRGLTYEQYF TGCAGTGCGGACCGCCGGGACAGGGGCCTAACCTACGAGCAGTACTTC
TRBD2 TRBJ2-2 TRBV2 many CASISGSRSWELFF TGTGCCAGCATTAGCGGGAGTAGGTCGTGGGAGCTGTTTTTT
- TRBJ2-7 TRBV20-1 many CSARGGIPHEQYF TGCAGTGCAAGGGGCGGGATACCCCACGAGCAGTACTTC
TRBD1 TRBJ2-2 TRBV25-1 - CASSFGPGQGTTGELFF TGTGCCAGCAGCTTCGGTCCCGGACAGGGGACCACCGGGGAGCTGTTTTTT
- TRBJ2-7 TRBV5-4 - CASSSPGGLVQYF TGTGCCAGCAGCTCCCCGGGGGGCCTAGTGCAGTACTTC
- TRBJ2-7 TRBV20-1 many CSASRDPEGEQYF TGCAGTGCTAGCCGGGACCCGGAAGGGGAGCAGTACTTC
TRBD1 TRBJ1-6 TRBV7-8 - CASSPRDRGGSPLHF TGTGCCAGCAGCCCCCGGGACAGGGGAGGCTCACCCCTCCACTTT